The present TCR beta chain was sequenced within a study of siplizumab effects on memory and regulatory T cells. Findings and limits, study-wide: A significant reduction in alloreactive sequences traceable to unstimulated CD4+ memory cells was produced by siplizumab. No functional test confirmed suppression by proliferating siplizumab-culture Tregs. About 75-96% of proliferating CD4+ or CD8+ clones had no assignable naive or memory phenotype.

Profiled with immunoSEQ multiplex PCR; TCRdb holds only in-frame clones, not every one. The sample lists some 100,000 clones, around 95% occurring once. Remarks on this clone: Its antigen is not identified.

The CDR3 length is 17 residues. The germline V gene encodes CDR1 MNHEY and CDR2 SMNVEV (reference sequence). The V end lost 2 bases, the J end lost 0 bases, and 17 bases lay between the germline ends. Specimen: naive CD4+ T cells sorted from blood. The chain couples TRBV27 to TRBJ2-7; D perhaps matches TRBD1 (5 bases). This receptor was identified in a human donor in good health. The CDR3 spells CASSLKVTGPISYEQYF. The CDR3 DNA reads TGTGCCAGCAGTTTAAAAGTCACAGGCCCCATCTCCTACGAGCAGTACTTC.